This T cell receptor beta chain is from a study of response to subunit inactivated influenza vaccine. TCRdb itself ran the RT-PCR reads through MiXCR, one entry per CDR3 protein. The sample carries a few hundred thousand distinct CDR3 sequences, 22% recorded once. Trimming removed 3 bases from V and 3 bases from J, with 18 bases in between. CDR1 is SGHDN and CDR2 is FVKESK in the germline V gene. The CDR3 runs to 17 residues. A note on this clonotype: Antigen: not known.

Study-wide results and caveats: Only a handful of new T cells, the authors suggested, are recruited with each seasonal influenza vaccination.

The TCR sequence derives from a man between 50 and 70 years old who received an inactivated influenza vaccine. The chain uses TRBV14 and TRBJ2-1; D may be TRBD2 (7 bases). Here the sequenced sample was PBMCs from blood, taken less than 22 months after vaccination. CDR3 nucleotide sequence: TGTGCCAGCAGCCAGAGGGGGGGGGCAGAGTTCTACAATGAGCAGTTCTTC. Encoded protein: CASSQRGGAEFYNEQFF.